These 26 T cell receptor beta chains were all obtained from the same sample, sequenced in a study of glioma-infiltrating T cells after dendritic cell vaccination (dated by TCRdb to about 2016). Library method: the immunoSEQ multiplex PCR assay. TCRdb provides this immuneACCESS table in a form limited to in-frame rearrangements. Some clones are lacking; in checked studies, under half of them reflect an unresolved V gene, and why the rest are absent is not known. The sample table shows around 97,000 clones, and 81% are seen once. The ten largest clones add up to more than 10% of the sample. Source: blood, taken before dendritic cell vaccination. The source of these receptors is a human donor with glioblastoma.

The chain recombines TRBV5-1 with TRBJ2-5; 9 bases fit TRBD2. Trimming removed 5 bases from V and 1 base from J; junction bases left unmatched: 9. The CDR3 is 16 amino acids. The germline CDR1 and CDR2 sequences are SGHRS and YFSETQ. This chain's CDR3 is CASSPQRGVLQETQYF. The CDR3 bases are TGCGCCAGCAGTCCTCAGCGGGGGGTCCTCCAAGAGACCCAGTACTTC.

The rearrangement uses TRBV6-1 and TRBJ2-3; D is unclear. The CDR3 is 13 residues long. Germline V gene sequence: CDR1 MNHNS, CDR2 SASEGT. The ends were cut back, 0 bases at V and 5 bases at J, with 6 bases in the middle. CDR3: CASSEAFRDTQYF. In DNA form, the CDR3 reads TGTGCCAGCAGTGAAGCGTTCCGAGATACGCAGTATTTT.

The chain uses TRBV7-9 and TRBJ2-7; 8 bases are a match to TRBD1. CDR1 and CDR2 from the germline V gene are SEHNR and FQNEAQ (reference sequence). After removal of 5 bases from V and 2 bases from J, the junction contained 11 bases not matched to a gene. This CDR3 region has 16 residues. The chain's CDR3 is CASSTNRGSHTYEQYF. The CDR3 nucleotides are TGTGCCAGCAGCACCAACAGGGGGTCACATACCTACGAGCAGTACTTC.

This chain links TRBV6-1 with TRBJ1-2; tentatively, D is TRBD1 (5 bases). Germline CDR1 MNHNS, CDR2 SASEGT. The CDR3 runs 13 residues. Trimming removed 9 bases from V and 6 bases from J, with 17 bases in between. The CDR3 DNA sequence: TGTGCCAGTCGGGGGACGACAGACAATGGCTACACCTTC. This encodes CASRGTTDNGYTF.

The chain joins TRBV11-3 to TRBJ1-1; D is undetermined. CDR3 length: 12 residues. The ends were cut back, 5 bases at V and 9 bases at J, with 13 bases in the middle. CDR1 SGHNT and CDR2 YENEEA come from the germline V gene. The CDR3 nucleotides are TGTGCCAGCAGCCCTAGACCTCTGAAAGCTTTCTTT. Translation: CASSPRPLKAFF.

This chain joins TRBV14 and TRBJ1-1; D is unresolved. This CDR3 spans 13 amino acids. The V end lost 2 bases, the J end lost 1 base, and 5 bases lay between the germline ends. The V gene's germline CDR1 is SGHDN and CDR2 FVKESK. The CDR3 loop reads CASSQLRNTEAFF. CDR3 bases: TGTGCCAGCAGCCAACTTCGGAACACTGAAGCTTTCTTT.

This chain links TRBV18 with TRBJ1-2; TRBD1 aligns across 9 bases. The CDR3 is 18 amino acids. Losses at the gene ends were 0 bases for V and 2 bases for J; bases not matched to a gene: 10. Germline V gene data show CDR1 as KGHSH and CDR2 as LQKENI. In DNA form, the CDR3 reads TGTGCCAGCTCACCACCGATTCGAGACAGGGGGAAAAACTATGGCTACACCTTC. Residues: CASSPPIRDRGKNYGYTF.

This clone has only a few counts. The chain recombines TRBV19 with TRBJ2-7, with D tentatively TRBD2 (6 bases). Germline CDR1 LNHDA, CDR2 SQIVND (reference sequence). The V gene lost 3 bases and the J gene lost 3 bases, with 15 bases spanning the gap. CDR3 length: 15 amino acids. CDR3 sequence: CASSISGQTFYEQYF. The CDR3 coding sequence is TGTGCCAGTAGTATTAGCGGCCAGACCTTCTACGAGCAGTACTTC.

The V call is TRBV9, the J call TRBJ2-7; D ambiguous. The CDR3 is 12 amino acids. Germline-derived CDR1 and CDR2 are SGDLS and YYNGEE. V lost 0 bases and J lost 3, with 4 bases in between. CDR3 amino acids: CASSVDGYEQYF. The CDR3 nucleotides read TGTGCCAGCAGCGTAGACGGCTACGAGCAGTACTTC. The full variable domain, rest sourced from reference TRBV9 and TRBJ2-7, is DSGVTQTPKHLITATGQRVTLRCSPRSGDLSVYWYQQSLDQGLQFLIQYYNGEERAKGNILERFSAQQFPDLHSELNLSSLELGDSALYFCASSVDGYEQYFGPGTRLTVT.

The chain uses TRBV4-3 and TRBJ1-2, with 7 bases identical to TRBD1. CDR3 size: 15 residues. Germline loops: CDR1 LGHNA, CDR2 YSLEER. V lost 1 base, J lost 4 bases, and 6 bases stayed unmatched. The CDR3: CASSQAPQGPYGYTF. DNA for the CDR3: TGCGCCAGCAGCCAAGCTCCACAGGGGCCCTATGGCTACACCTTC.

This chain's CDR3 is CASSNGGQGAYEQYF. CDR3 nucleotide sequence: TGTGCCAGTAGTAATGGGGGACAGGGGGCCTACGAGCAGTACTTC. This chain connects TRBV19 to TRBJ2-7; 11 bases map to TRBD1. J lost 2 bases, V lost 4 bases, and 4 bases had no gene match. The CDR3 has 15 amino acids. Per germline, CDR1 LNHDA and CDR2 SQIVND (reference sequence).

The chain recombines TRBV11-3 with TRBJ1-1; 7 nucleotides align to TRBD1. Germline loops: CDR1 SGHNT, CDR2 YENEEA. J lost 5 bases, V lost 3 bases, and 9 bases had no gene match. There are 15 residues in the CDR3. CDR3 amino acids: CASSFGDSLYTEAFF. In nucleotides, the CDR3 is TGTGCCAGCAGCTTCGGGGACAGTCTTTATACTGAAGCTTTCTTT.

This chain joins TRBV5-1 and TRBJ2-3; 9 positions match TRBD1. The germline V gene has CDR1 SGHRS and CDR2 YFSETQ. CDR3 length: 14 amino acids. After removal of 5 bases from V and 4 bases from J, the junction contained 5 bases not matched to a gene. The CDR3 reads CASRWDREADTQYF. CDR3 coding DNA: TGCGCCAGCAGGTGGGACAGGGAGGCAGATACGCAGTATTTT.

J is TRBJ1-6 and V is TRBV5-1; TRBD1 agrees at 7 bases. Germline V gives CDR1 SGHRS, CDR2 YFSETQ. The CDR3 is 15 amino acids. V trimming: 0 bases; J trimming: 8 bases; junction bases outside the gene matches: 5. CDR3: CASSLEGAFDSPLHF. The CDR3 coding sequence is TGCGCCAGCAGCTTGGAGGGGGCCTTTGATTCACCCCTCCACTTT.

The V call is TRBV29-1, the J call TRBJ2-3; a possible D gene is TRBD2 (5 bases). CDR3 length equals 14 residues. The V gene's germline CDR1 is SQVTM and CDR2 ANQGSEA. Trimming removed 4 bases from V and 8 bases from J, with 19 bases in between. The CDR3 here is CSVVSAVIIGTQYF. DNA for the CDR3: TGCAGCGTTGTATCAGCGGTGATAATAGGTACGCAGTATTTT.

J is TRBJ1-3 and V is TRBV19; maybe TRBD1 (6 bases). The CDR3 contains 15 residues. The V and J ends lost 3 bases and 1 base respectively, with 10 bases between them. The germline V gene encodes CDR1 LNHDA and CDR2 SQIVND (reference sequence). CDR3: CASSMWTASGNTIYF. DNA of the CDR3: TGTGCCAGTAGTATGTGGACAGCGTCTGGAAACACCATATATTTT.

J is TRBJ2-7 and V is TRBV4-2; TRBD1 matches at 12 bases. This CDR3 has 16 amino acids. Germline assignment: CDR1 LGHNA and CDR2 YNFKEQ. With V trimmed by 5 bases and J by 2 bases, 7 bases remained unmatched. As DNA, the CDR3 is TGTGCCAGCAGCAAGGGACAGGGGGCGGACGCCTACGAGCAGTACTTC. Encoded protein: CASSKGQGADAYEQYF.

The chain couples TRBV9 to TRBJ1-1; the D gene is possibly TRBD1 (6 bases). The CDR3 totals 17 residues. Germline V CDR1 and CDR2: SGDLS, YYNGEE. The germline V and J ends were trimmed by 2 bases and 2 bases, with 19 bases remaining between them. CDR3 in DNA: TGTGCCAGCAGCGTCGGCCTGGGAGAGGGGGTTAACACTGAAGCTTTCTTT. Encoded protein: CASSVGLGEGVNTEAFF.

This clone was recorded once. The gene calls are TRBV9 and TRBJ2-2; TRBD2 agrees at 10 bases. The germline CDR1 and CDR2 sequences are SGDLS and YYNGEE. CDR3 length: 16 residues. V lost 2 bases and J lost 1; bases outside the gene matches: 2. This CDR3 reads CASSVIAGGNTGELFF. CDR3 nucleotide sequence: TGTGCCAGCAGCGTGATAGCGGGGGGGAACACCGGGGAGCTGTTTTTT.

This chain connects TRBV5-8 to TRBJ2-7, with TRBD1 as a possible D gene (5 bases). Germline-derived CDR1 and CDR2 are SGHTS and YDEGEE. The CDR3 runs to 15 residues. With 0 bases removed from V and 7 bases from J, the gap between germline ends came to 17 bases. CDR3 region: CASSLVPGLIQEQYF. CDR3 in DNA: TGTGCCAGCAGCTTGGTTCCAGGGCTTATACAGGAGCAGTACTTC. The whole variable domain, remainder taken from reference TRBV5-8 and TRBJ2-7, is EAGVTQSPTHLIKTRGQQATLRCSPISGHTSVYWYQQALGLGLQFLLWYDEGEERNRGNFPPRFSGRQFPNYSSELNVNALELEDSALYLCASSLVPGLIQEQYFGPGTRLTVT.

A word on this clone: This sample also contains other DNA sequences that code for the same CDR3. This chain uses TRBV7-2 with TRBJ1-2, with 7 bases fitting TRBD1. The CDR3 sequence is 14 residues long. Germline CDR1 reads SGHTA; CDR2 reads FQGNSA. J lost 1 base, V lost 3 bases, and 2 bases had no gene match. The CDR3, as DNA: TGTGCCAGCAGCTTGGGACAGAATAACTATGGCTACACCTTC. It specifies CASSLGQNNYGYTF.

The rearrangement joins TRBV7-2 to TRBJ2-7; D may be TRBD1 (6 bases). Germline V gene sequence: CDR1 SGHTA, CDR2 FQGNSA. This CDR3 is built from 16 residues. V dropped 2 bases and J dropped 4 bases, with 18 bases sitting between them. CDR3 sequence reads: CASSLNRPGRGYEQYF. CDR3 in DNA: TGTGCCAGCAGCTTAAATCGCCCGGGAAGGGGGTACGAGCAGTACTTC. Full variable domain (remainder filled in from reference TRBV7-2 and TRBJ2-7): GAGVSQSPSNKVTEKGKDVELRCDPISGHTALYWYRQSLGQGLEFLIYFQGNSAPDKSGLPSDRFSAERTGGSVSTLTIQRTQQEDSAVYLCASSLNRPGRGYEQYFGPGTRLTVT.

The rearrangement joins TRBV27 to TRBJ1-5, with D possibly being TRBD1 (6 bases). Germline CDR1 reads MNHEY; CDR2 reads SMNVEV (reference sequence). The CDR3 runs 14 residues. Trimming cost V 5 bases and J 0 bases, with 8 bases left between them. The CDR3 reads CASSRTASNQPQHF. CDR3 bases: TGTGCCAGCAGTAGGACAGCTAGCAATCAGCCCCAGCATTTT.

The CDR3 is CASSVFPGTGNNEKLFF. The CDR3 region has the DNA TGTGCCAGCAGCGTGTTCCCCGGGACAGGCAATAATGAAAAACTGTTTTTT. The V gene is TRBV9, the J gene TRBJ1-4, with TRBD1 matching over 8 bases. The CDR3 runs to 17 residues. Losses at the gene ends were 2 bases for V and 4 bases for J; bases not matched to a gene: 10. Germline V gene data show CDR1 as SGDLS and CDR2 as YYNGEE.

The chain employs TRBV7-3 and TRBJ2-2; 10 bases align to TRBD2. Looked up from germline, CDR1 is SGHTA and CDR2 is FQGTGA. After removal of 4 bases from V and 2 bases from J, the junction contained 4 bases not matched to a gene. This CDR3 contains 16 residues. For the CDR3, the DNA is TGTGCCAGCAGCTCCATAGCGGGGGGAAACACCGGGGAGCTGTTTTTT. Translation: CASSSIAGGNTGELFF.

The CDR3 protein is CASSKDSAWETQYF. CDR3 DNA: TGCGCCAGCAGCAAGGACAGTGCCTGGGAGACCCAGTACTTC. The V call is TRBV5-1, the J call TRBJ2-5; the D gene is possibly TRBD1 (6 bases). Trimming shortened V by 4 bases and J by 5 bases, and 15 bases separated the two germline ends. This CDR3 has 14 amino acids. The germline V gene encodes CDR1 SGHRS and CDR2 YFSETQ.